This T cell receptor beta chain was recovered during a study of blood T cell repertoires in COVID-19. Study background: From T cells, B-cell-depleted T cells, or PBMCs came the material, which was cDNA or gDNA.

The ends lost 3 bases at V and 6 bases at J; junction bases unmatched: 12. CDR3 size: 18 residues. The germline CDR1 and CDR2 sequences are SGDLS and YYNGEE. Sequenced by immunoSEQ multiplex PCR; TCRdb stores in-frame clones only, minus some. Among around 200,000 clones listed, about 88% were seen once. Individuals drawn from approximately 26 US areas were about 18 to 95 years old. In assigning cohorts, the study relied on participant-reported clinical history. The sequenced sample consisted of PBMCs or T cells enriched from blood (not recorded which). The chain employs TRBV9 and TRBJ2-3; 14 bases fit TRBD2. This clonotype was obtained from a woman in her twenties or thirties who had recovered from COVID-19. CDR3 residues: CASSASWTSGGPGDTQYF. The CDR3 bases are TGTGCCAGCAGCGCTTCCTGGACTAGCGGGGGGCCGGGGGATACGCAGTATTTT.